This passage covers 6 T cell receptor beta chains from one sample sequenced in a study of blood T cells in healthy people across ages. A second about 6 to 12 cycle PCR used barcoded and J-beta primers. TCRdb recomputed calls from the 5' RACE reads with MiXCR, one row per CDR3 protein. The repertoire holds 800,000 to 1,000,000 distinct CDR3 sequences, about 48% seen once, with 10% to 15% in the top ten. The sample taken for sequencing was blood. These receptors originate from a man under 40 in good health.

This clonotype was seen a handful of times. The J gene is TRBJ1-2, the V gene TRBV27; TRBD1 aligns across 10 bases. Germline CDR1 is MNHEY and CDR2 is SMNVEV (reference sequence). J lost 6 bases, V lost 3 bases, and 7 bases had no gene match. This CDR3 comprises 15 residues. CDR3 region: CASSLGAGTGDGYTF. CDR3 DNA sequence: TGTGCCAGCAGTTTGGGCGCCGGGACAGGGGATGGCTACACCTTC.

V and J are TRBV11-1 and TRBJ2-7; 7 bases align to TRBD1. Germline V gives CDR1 SGHAT, CDR2 FQDESV (reference sequence). After removal of 8 bases from V and 4 bases from J, the junction contained 5 bases not matched to a gene. The CDR3 has 12 residues. CDR3 bases: TGTGCCAGCCAAGACAGGGCTTACGAGCAGTACTTC. It yields the protein CASQDRAYEQYF. The variable domain in full, completed from reference TRBV11-1 and TRBJ2-7, reads EAEVAQSPRYKITEKSQAVAFWCDPISGHATLYWYRQILGQGPELLVQFQDESVVDDSQLPKDRFSAERLKGVDSTLKIQPAELGDSAMYLCASQDRAYEQYFGPGTRLTVT.

The chain uses TRBV29-1 and TRBJ1-4; D unresolved. The CDR3 extends over 13 amino acids. CDR1 and CDR2 (germline): SQVTM, ANQGSEA. Trimming removed 5 bases at V and 3 bases at J, with 10 bases between. The CDR3 coding sequence is TGCAGCGTTCAAGGGAGGGCTAATGAAAAACTGTTTTTT. This translates into CSVQGRANEKLFF. Full variable domain (outside the CDR3, taken from reference TRBV29-1 and TRBJ1-4): SAVISQKPSRDICQRGTSLTIQCQVDSQVTMMFWYRQQPGQSLTLIATANQGSEATYESGFVIDKFPISRPNLTFSTLTVSNMSPEDSSIYLCSVQGRANEKLFFGSGTQLSVL.

Concerning this clonotype itself: This clone may be a read error of a much larger clone one base away. The V call is TRBV6-6, the J call TRBJ2-7; 7 bases map to TRBD1. The CDR3 covers 14 residues. V was pared by 7 bases and J by 1 base, with 7 bases of the junction left unmatched. CDR1 MNHNY and CDR2 SVGAGI come from the germline V gene (reference sequence). Written as DNA, the CDR3 is TGTGCCAGCACCGGGGACAGCCGATCCTACGAGCAGTACTTC. Protein sequence: CASTGDSRSYEQYF.

J is TRBJ1-6 and V is TRBV6-6, with 10 bases lining up with TRBD1. The CDR3 loop spans 16 amino acids. The junction had 11 bases not matched to a gene; V was cut back by 6 bases and J by 9 bases. Germline CDR1 and CDR2: MNHNY and SVGAGI (reference sequence). The CDR3 region has the DNA TGTGCCAGCAGCAGCCAGTCCGGGACAGGGGCTTCACCCCTCCACTTT. Protein sequence: CASSSQSGTGASPLHF.

In its sample, this clonotype was seen a few times. The chain employs TRBV20-1 and TRBJ1-2; D is unresolved. The CDR3 loop spans 13 amino acids. Germline V gives CDR1 DFQATT, CDR2 SNEGSKA (reference sequence). The germline V and J ends were trimmed by 6 bases and 7 bases, with 18 bases remaining between them. DNA for the CDR3: TGCAGTGCGAGAAGTACCTCTATGGTTGGCTACACCTTC. Its translation is CSARSTSMVGYTF.